These T cell receptor beta chains were read from a single sample in a study of stem cell transplantation in POMP-related autoinflammatory disease. Here immunoSEQ multiplex PCR was the method, and the copy in TCRdb shows in-frame clones only, minus some. This repertoire shows about 7,800 clones, roughly 88% found once; its top ten account for around an eighth. The starting material was CD8+ T cells from PBMCs, obtained after stem cell transplantation. These receptor sequences come from a human patient with POMP-related autoinflammation and immune dysregulation (PRAID). Some T cells may have originated in the graft donor. CDR3s include the opening cysteine and the closing phenylalanine or tryptophan. A D gene is named only where the DNA matches it firmly. Only some rows state a clone size, as once, few, many or a class for expanded clones.

D: TRBD2
size: -
J: TRBJ2-5
V: TRBV9
CDR3: CASSIGTNLYQETQYF
DNA: TGTGCCAGCAGCATCGGGACTAACCTGTACCAAGAGACCCAGTACTTC

D: -
size: hyperexpanded
J: TRBJ2-1
V: TRBV9
CDR3: CASSATTAKSSYNEQFF
DNA: TGTGCCAGCAGCGCTACGACAGCTAAGAGCTCCTACAATGAGCAGTTCTTC

D: -
size: -
J: TRBJ1-1
V: TRBV6-5
CDR3: CASSYSTDINTEAFF
DNA: TGTGCCAGCAGTTACTCGACCGATATAAACACTGAAGCTTTCTTT

D: TRBD2
size: once
J: TRBJ2-1
V: TRBV19
CDR3: CASSWGGSSYNEQFF
DNA: TGTGCCAGTAGTTGGGGGGGGAGCTCCTACAATGAGCAGTTCTTC

D: -
size: -
J: TRBJ2-7
V: TRBV28
CDR3: CASSLQRSRGYEQYF
DNA: TGTGCCAGCAGCCTGCAACGCAGTAGGGGATACGAGCAGTACTTC

D: TRBD2
size: -
J: TRBJ2-3
V: TRBV18
CDR3: CASSPPGTSEDTDTQYF
DNA: TGTGCCAGCTCACCTCCCGGAACTAGCGAGGACACAGATACGCAGTATTTT

D: -
size: once
J: TRBJ1-5
V: TRBV27
CDR3: CASKWRGGDQPQHF
DNA: TGTGCCAGCAAGTGGAGGGGGGGGGATCAGCCCCAGCATTTT

D: TRBD2
size: -
J: TRBJ2-1
V: TRBV29-1
CDR3: CSVETSGRGPEQFF
DNA: TGCAGCGTTGAGACTAGCGGGAGAGGCCCTGAGCAGTTCTTC

D: -
size: -
J: TRBJ1-3
V: TRBV15
CDR3: CATSGGGAVGSGNTIYF
DNA: TGTGCCACCAGCGGGGGTGGGGCAGTCGGCTCTGGAAACACCATATATTTT

D: -
size: -
J: TRBJ2-6
V: TRBV4-1
CDR3: CASSQEGSGANVLTF
DNA: TGCGCCAGCAGCCAAGAAGGCTCTGGGGCCAACGTCCTGACTTTC

D: TRBD1
size: -
J: TRBJ2-3
V: TRBV18
CDR3: CASSPWTGSSTDTQYF
DNA: TGTGCCAGCTCACCTTGGACAGGGTCTAGCACAGATACGCAGTATTTT

D: -
size: -
J: TRBJ1-4
V: TRBV7-9
CDR3: CASSLEVGTPEKLFF
DNA: TGTGCCAGCAGCTTAGAAGTAGGGACCCCTGAAAAACTGTTTTTT

D: TRBD2
size: -
J: TRBJ2-1
V: TRBV29-1
CDR3: CSVDGRLADNEQFF
DNA: TGCAGCGTTGATGGGAGGCTAGCGGACAATGAGCAGTTCTTC

D: -
size: once
J: TRBJ1-1
V: TRBV29-1
CDR3: CSVEGILSGGPEAFF
DNA: TGCAGCGTTGAAGGAATCCTATCGGGGGGGCCTGAAGCTTTCTTT

D: -
size: -
J: TRBJ2-3
V: TRBV28
CDR3: CASSSGLLAINTDTQYF
DNA: TGTGCCAGCAGTTCCGGTTTGCTAGCGATAAACACAGATACGCAGTATTTT

D: -
size: -
J: TRBJ2-2
V: TRBV11-2
CDR3: CASSLHTGELFF
DNA: TGTGCCAGCAGCCTTCACACCGGGGAGCTGTTTTTT

D: TRBD2
size: -
J: TRBJ2-7
V: TRBV29-1
CDR3: CSVLNPSGAYEQYF
DNA: TGCAGCGTCTTGAATCCTAGCGGGGCCTACGAGCAGTACTTC

D: TRBD1
size: -
J: TRBJ1-4
V: TRBV29-1
CDR3: CSVTGTGDEKLFF
DNA: TGCAGCGTTACCGGGACAGGGGATGAAAAACTGTTTTTT

D: -
size: once
J: TRBJ1-1
V: TRBV6-5
CDR3: CASRTGNTEAFF
DNA: TGTGCCAGCAGGACAGGGAACACTGAAGCTTTCTTT

D: -
size: -
J: TRBJ2-1
V: TRBV19
CDR3: CASSSSSPNEQFF
DNA: TGTGCCAGTAGTAGCTCGAGCCCCAATGAGCAGTTCTTC

D: TRBD1
size: -
J: TRBJ2-2
V: TRBV11-3
CDR3: CASSPRTGGLNTGELFF
DNA: TGTGCCAGCAGTCCGAGGACAGGAGGACTGAACACCGGGGAGCTGTTTTTT

D: -
size: -
J: TRBJ1-2
V: TRBV28
CDR3: CASRPLRGGYYGYTF
DNA: TGTGCCAGCAGACCCCTCAGGGGAGGGTACTATGGCTACACCTTC

D: -
size: once
J: TRBJ2-2
V: TRBV6-2/TRBV6-3
CDR3: CASSYSWEANTGELFF
DNA: TGTGCCAGCAGTTACTCTTGGGAGGCGAACACCGGGGAGCTGTTTTTT

D: TRBD1
size: once
J: TRBJ2-1
V: TRBV15
CDR3: CATSRDTVTGGFNEQFF
DNA: TGTGCCACCAGCAGAGATACAGTGACAGGGGGTTTTAATGAGCAGTTCTTC

D: -
size: -
J: TRBJ2-2
V: TRBV5-6
CDR3: CASSLGLVGTGELFF
DNA: TGTGCCAGCAGCTTGGGCCTAGTGGGCACCGGGGAGCTGTTTTTT

D: -
size: -
J: TRBJ1-4
V: TRBV10-1
CDR3: CASSERDEKLFF
DNA: TGCGCCAGCAGTGAGCGGGATGAAAAACTGTTTTTT

D: -
size: -
J: TRBJ1-1
V: TRBV11-2
CDR3: CASSLRETDMNTEAFF
DNA: TGTGCCAGCAGCTTAAGAGAGACAGACATGAACACTGAAGCTTTCTTT

D: TRBD1
size: -
J: TRBJ2-2
V: TRBV27
CDR3: CASRWTGAGGELFF
DNA: TGTGCCAGCAGGTGGACAGGGGCGGGCGGGGAGCTGTTTTTT

D: -
size: -
J: TRBJ2-2
V: TRBV4-1
CDR3: CASSQDVGFTGELFF
DNA: TGCGCCAGCAGCCAAGATGTGGGGTTCACCGGGGAGCTGTTTTTT

D: -
size: few
J: TRBJ1-6
V: TRBV7-3
CDR3: CASSPQPSSYNSPLHF
DNA: TGTGCCAGCAGCCCTCAGCCGAGCTCCTATAATTCACCCCTCCACTTT

D: TRBD2
size: -
J: TRBJ2-1
V: TRBV29-1
CDR3: CSSGGSSYNEQFF
DNA: TGCAGTAGCGGGGGAAGCTCCTACAATGAGCAGTTCTTC